These T cell receptor beta chains were read from a single sample in a study of regulatory T cells in long-lasting Graves disease. TCRdb passed the multiplex PCR reads through MiXCR, listing each CDR3 protein once. The repertoire holds 300,000 to 400,000 distinct CDR3 sequences, with around 20% as singletons. This specimen consisted of peripheral blood mononuclear cells (PBMCs), obtained when the disease was refractory, from a patient treated with antithyroid drugs. The receptors stem from a female donor with Graves disease. Both conserved end residues are part of each CDR3. The order of the fields is D gene, clone size, V gene, J gene, CDR3 DNA, CDR3 protein. The D gene is left open where the match is weak. Rows give clone size only sometimes, using once, few, many, or a class for an expanded clone.

d_gene: .
abundance: .
v_gene: TRBV7-8
j_gene: TRBJ1-5
CDR3nt: TGTGCCAGCAGCCCGATGGGCCTCAATCAGCCCCAGCATTTT
CDR3aa: CASSPMGLNQPQHF

d_gene: .
abundance: many
v_gene: TRBV2
j_gene: TRBJ1-2
CDR3nt: TGTGCCAGCAGTGAGCGGACGGGGGGTTGGGGCTACACCTTC
CDR3aa: CASSERTGGWGYTF

d_gene: .
abundance: many
v_gene: TRBV6-1
j_gene: TRBJ1-1
CDR3nt: TGTGCCAGCACCAAATTGAACACTGAAGCTTTCTTT
CDR3aa: CASTKLNTEAFF

d_gene: .
abundance: few
v_gene: TRBV30
j_gene: TRBJ2-7
CDR3nt: TGTGCCTGGAGTAGTGACTACGAGCAGTACTTC
CDR3aa: CAWSSDYEQYF

d_gene: .
abundance: .
v_gene: TRBV5-1
j_gene: TRBJ2-5
CDR3nt: TGCGCCAGCAGCAAGAGAGGATTCCAAGAGACCCAGTACTTC
CDR3aa: CASSKRGFQETQYF

d_gene: TRBD2
abundance: many
v_gene: TRBV20-1
j_gene: TRBJ2-5
CDR3nt: TGCAGTGCCGACGCTAGCGGGAGGGGGTACCAAGAGACCCAGTACTTC
CDR3aa: CSADASGRGYQETQYF

d_gene: .
abundance: many
v_gene: TRBV9
j_gene: TRBJ1-6
CDR3nt: TGTGCCAGCAGCGTATCCGAGGGATCCCTCCACTTT
CDR3aa: CASSVSEGSLHF

d_gene: .
abundance: .
v_gene: TRBV7-9
j_gene: TRBJ1-2
CDR3nt: TGTGCCAGCAGCTTTGACCTTACACAGGGTGGCGGCTACACCTTC
CDR3aa: CASSFDLTQGGGYTF

d_gene: .
abundance: .
v_gene: TRBV5-1
j_gene: TRBJ1-5
CDR3nt: TGCGCCAGCAGCTCTCACCCCAGGGAGCAGCCCCAGCATTTT
CDR3aa: CASSSHPREQPQHF

d_gene: TRBD1
abundance: .
v_gene: TRBV12-3/TRBV12-4
j_gene: TRBJ1-1
CDR3nt: TGTGCCAGCAGTTTAGCGCGGGACAGGGGGCAAGCTTTCTTT
CDR3aa: CASSLARDRGQAFF

d_gene: TRBD2
abundance: once
v_gene: TRBV12-3/TRBV12-4
j_gene: TRBJ2-7
CDR3nt: TGTGTCAGCAGTCCGACGGCGGGGGAGATACCCTACGAGCAGTACTTC
CDR3aa: CVSSPTAGEIPYEQYF

d_gene: .
abundance: many
v_gene: TRBV24-1
j_gene: TRBJ2-5
CDR3nt: TGTGCCACCATGGCCTGGACTACGAAGACCCAGTACTTC
CDR3aa: CATMAWTTKTQYF

d_gene: TRBD1
abundance: many
v_gene: TRBV12-3/TRBV12-4
j_gene: TRBJ1-5
CDR3nt: TGTGCCAGCAGTGCGGGACAGGGTAGCAATCAGCCCCAGCATTTT
CDR3aa: CASSAGQGSNQPQHF

d_gene: .
abundance: .
v_gene: TRBV2
j_gene: TRBJ1-3
CDR3nt: TGTGCCAGCCGACGTGGGGCACTCTCTGGAAACACCATATATTTT
CDR3aa: CASRRGALSGNTIYF

d_gene: .
abundance: .
v_gene: TRBV6-1
j_gene: TRBJ2-2
CDR3nt: TGTGCCAGCAGGGTTAGGGGAAAGAACACCGGGGAGCTGTTTTTT
CDR3aa: CASRVRGKNTGELFF

d_gene: TRBD1
abundance: few
v_gene: TRBV18
j_gene: TRBJ1-2
CDR3nt: TGTGCCAGCTCACCGGGGACAGGGGGCAATGGCTACACCTTC
CDR3aa: CASSPGTGGNGYTF

d_gene: .
abundance: .
v_gene: TRBV20-1
j_gene: TRBJ2-1
CDR3nt: TGCAGTGCCAGAGATTGGTCCGAGGAGGGGTACAATGAGCAGTTCTTC
CDR3aa: CSARDWSEEGYNEQFF